This T cell receptor (beta chain) was profiled in a study of blood T cell repertoires in COVID-19. About the research overall: T cells, B-cell-depleted T cells, or PBMCs supplied cDNA or gDNA.

The table came from immunoSEQ multiplex PCR; TCRdb's copy has only in-frame clones and leaves some out. The sample shows some 150,000 clones, 77% of them seen only once. This CDR3 has 15 amino acids. Germline V lookup: CDR1 SNHLY, CDR2 FYNNEI. Trimming stripped 2 bases from V and 7 bases from J, with 15 bases between. The V call is TRBV2, the J call TRBJ1-5; no reliable D call. This TCR came from a woman aged 45 to 65 with active or convalescent COVID-19. Sequencing was performed on peripheral blood. The CDR3 DNA follows: TGTGCCAGCAGTGAACCACCGGGGATGGGGCAGCCCCAGCATTTT. Its translation: CASSEPPGMGQPQHF.